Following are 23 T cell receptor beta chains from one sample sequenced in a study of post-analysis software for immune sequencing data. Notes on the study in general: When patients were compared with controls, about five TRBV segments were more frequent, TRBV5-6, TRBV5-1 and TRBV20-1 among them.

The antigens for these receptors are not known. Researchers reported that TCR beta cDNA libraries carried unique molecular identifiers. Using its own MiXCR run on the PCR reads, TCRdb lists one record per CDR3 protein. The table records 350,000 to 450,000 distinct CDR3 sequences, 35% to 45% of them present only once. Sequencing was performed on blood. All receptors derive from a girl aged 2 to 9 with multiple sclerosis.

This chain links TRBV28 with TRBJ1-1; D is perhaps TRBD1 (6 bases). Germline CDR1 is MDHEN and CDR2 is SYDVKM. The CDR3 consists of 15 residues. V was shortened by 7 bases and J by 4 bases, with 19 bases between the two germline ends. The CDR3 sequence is CASNSGTWDGTEAFF. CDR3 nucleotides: TGTGCCAGCAACTCTGGGACATGGGACGGCACTGAAGCTTTCTTT.

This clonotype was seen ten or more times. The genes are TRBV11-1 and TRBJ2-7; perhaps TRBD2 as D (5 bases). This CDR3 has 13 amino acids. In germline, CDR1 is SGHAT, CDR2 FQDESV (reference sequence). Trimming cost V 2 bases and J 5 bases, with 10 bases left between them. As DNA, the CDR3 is TGTGCCAGCAGCTTAACGAGGGTGAACGAGCAGTACTTC. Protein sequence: CASSLTRVNEQYF.

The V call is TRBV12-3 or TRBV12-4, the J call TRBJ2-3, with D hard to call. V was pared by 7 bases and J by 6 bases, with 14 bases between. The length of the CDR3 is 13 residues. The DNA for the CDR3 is TGTGCCAGCATCGCAGTCGAGGCGGATACGCAGTATTTT. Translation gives CASIAVEADTQYF.

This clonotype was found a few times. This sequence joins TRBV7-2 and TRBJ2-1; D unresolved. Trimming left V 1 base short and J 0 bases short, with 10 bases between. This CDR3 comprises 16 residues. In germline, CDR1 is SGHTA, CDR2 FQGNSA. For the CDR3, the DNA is TGTGCCAGCAGCTTAGGGTGGGATCCCTCCTACAATGAGCAGTTCTTC. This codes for CASSLGWDPSYNEQFF. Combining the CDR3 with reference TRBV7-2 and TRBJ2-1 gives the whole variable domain GAGVSQSPSNKVTEKGKDVELRCDPISGHTALYWYRQSLGQGLEFLIYFQGNSAPDKSGLPSDRFSAERTGGSVSTLTIQRTQQEDSAVYLCASSLGWDPSYNEQFFGPGTRLTVL.

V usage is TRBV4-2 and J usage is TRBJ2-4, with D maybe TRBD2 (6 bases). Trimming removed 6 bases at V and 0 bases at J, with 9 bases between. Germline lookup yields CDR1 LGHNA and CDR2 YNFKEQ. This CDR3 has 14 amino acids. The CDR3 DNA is TGTGCCAGCAGGGAGGGACTAGCCAAAAACATTCAGTACTTC. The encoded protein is CASREGLAKNIQYF.

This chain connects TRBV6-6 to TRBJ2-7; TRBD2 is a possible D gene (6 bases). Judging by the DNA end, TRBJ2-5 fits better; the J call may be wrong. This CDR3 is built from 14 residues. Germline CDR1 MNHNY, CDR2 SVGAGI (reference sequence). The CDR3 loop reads CASSSSTSQETQYF. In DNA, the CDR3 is TGTGCCAGCAGTTCCTCGACTAGCCAAGAGACCCAGTACTTC.

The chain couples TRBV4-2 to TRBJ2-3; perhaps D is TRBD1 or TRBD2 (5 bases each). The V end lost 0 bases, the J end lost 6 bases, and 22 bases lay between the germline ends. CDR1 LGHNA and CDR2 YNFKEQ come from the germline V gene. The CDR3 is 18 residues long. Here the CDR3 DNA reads TGTGCCAGCAGCCAAGATAATCAGGGACCCCAGGTACTGGATACGCAGTATTTT. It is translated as CASSQDNQGPQVLDTQYF.

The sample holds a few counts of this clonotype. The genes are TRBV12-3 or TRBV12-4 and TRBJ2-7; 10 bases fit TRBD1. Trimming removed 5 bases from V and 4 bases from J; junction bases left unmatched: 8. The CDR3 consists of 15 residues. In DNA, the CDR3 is TGTGCCAGCAGTCAAAAGACAGGGGGCTTGTACGAGCAGTACTTC. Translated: CASSQKTGGLYEQYF.

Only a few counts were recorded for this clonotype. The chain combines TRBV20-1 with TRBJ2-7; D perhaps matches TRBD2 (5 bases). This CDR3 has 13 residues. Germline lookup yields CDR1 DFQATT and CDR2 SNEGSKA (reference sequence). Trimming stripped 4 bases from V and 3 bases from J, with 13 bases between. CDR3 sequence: CSAIWELSYEQYF. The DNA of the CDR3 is TGCAGTGCTATCTGGGAGTTAAGCTACGAGCAGTACTTC.

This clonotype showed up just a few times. The CDR3 loop is CASSVGQYNEQFF. In nucleotides, the CDR3 is TGTGCCAGCAGTGTGGGACAGTACAATGAGCAGTTCTTC. The chain uses TRBV9 and TRBJ2-1, with TRBD1 matching over 7 bases. J gave up 4 bases and V 5 bases, and 3 bases lay outside the gene matches. The CDR3 consists of 13 residues. CDR1 and CDR2 (germline): SGDLS, YYNGEE.

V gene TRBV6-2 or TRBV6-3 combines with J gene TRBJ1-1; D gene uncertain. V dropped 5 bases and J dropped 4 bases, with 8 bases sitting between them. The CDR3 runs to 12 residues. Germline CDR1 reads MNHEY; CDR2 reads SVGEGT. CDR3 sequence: CASSSRSTEAFF. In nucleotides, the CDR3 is TGTGCCAGCAGTAGTAGGAGCACTGAAGCTTTCTTT.

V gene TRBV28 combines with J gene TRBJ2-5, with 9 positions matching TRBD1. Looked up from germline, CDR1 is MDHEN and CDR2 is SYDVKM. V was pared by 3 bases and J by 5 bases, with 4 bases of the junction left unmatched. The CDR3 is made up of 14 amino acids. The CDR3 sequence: CASSFPGTGETQYF. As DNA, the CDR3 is TGTGCCAGCAGTTTCCCCGGGACAGGGGAGACCCAGTACTTC.

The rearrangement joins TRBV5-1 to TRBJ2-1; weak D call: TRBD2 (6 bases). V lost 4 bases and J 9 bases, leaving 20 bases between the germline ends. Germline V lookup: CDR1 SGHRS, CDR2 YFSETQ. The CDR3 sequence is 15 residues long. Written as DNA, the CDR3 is TGCGCCAGCAGCCCACTGACTAGTCCGGGCGGTGAGCAGTTCTTC. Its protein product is CASSPLTSPGGEQFF.

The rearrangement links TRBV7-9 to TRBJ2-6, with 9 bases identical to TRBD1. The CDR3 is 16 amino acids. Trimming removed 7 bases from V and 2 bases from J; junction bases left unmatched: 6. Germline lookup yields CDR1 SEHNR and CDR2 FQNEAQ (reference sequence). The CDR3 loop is CASNLTGGAGANVLTF. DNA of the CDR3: TGTGCCAGCAACTTGACAGGGGGAGCTGGGGCCAACGTCCTGACTTTC.

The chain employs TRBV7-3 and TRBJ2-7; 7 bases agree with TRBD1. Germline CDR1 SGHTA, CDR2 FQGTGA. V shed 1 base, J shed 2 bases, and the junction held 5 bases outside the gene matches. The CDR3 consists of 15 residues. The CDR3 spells CASSLRGGRTYEQYF. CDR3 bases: TGTGCCAGCAGCTTAAGAGGGGGCCGTACCTACGAGCAGTACTTC.

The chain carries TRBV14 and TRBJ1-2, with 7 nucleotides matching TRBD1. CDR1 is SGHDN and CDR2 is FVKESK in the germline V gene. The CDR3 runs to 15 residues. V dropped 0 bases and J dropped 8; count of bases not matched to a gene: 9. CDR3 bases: TGTGCCAGCAGCCAAGACCCCACAGGGGTGGAGGGCTACACCTTC. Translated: CASSQDPTGVEGYTF.

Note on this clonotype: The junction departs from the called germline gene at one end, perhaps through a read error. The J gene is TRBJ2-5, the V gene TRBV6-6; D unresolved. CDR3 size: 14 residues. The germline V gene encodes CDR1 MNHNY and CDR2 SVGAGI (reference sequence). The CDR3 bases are TGTGCCAGCAGGTACTCGAAAGAGTTAGAGACCCAGTACTTC. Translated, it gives CASRYSKELETQYF.

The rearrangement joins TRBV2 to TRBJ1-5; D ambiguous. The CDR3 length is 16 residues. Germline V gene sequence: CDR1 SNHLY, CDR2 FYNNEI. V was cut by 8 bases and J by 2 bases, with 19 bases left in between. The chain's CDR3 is CASAYRLGKGNQPQHF. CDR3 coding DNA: TGTGCCAGCGCCTACCGACTGGGTAAGGGCAATCAGCCCCAGCATTTT.

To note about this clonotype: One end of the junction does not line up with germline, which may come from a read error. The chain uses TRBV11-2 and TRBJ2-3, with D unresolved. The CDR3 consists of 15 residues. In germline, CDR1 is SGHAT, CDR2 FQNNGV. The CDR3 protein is CTSSLDFFYTDTQYF. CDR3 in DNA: TGTACCAGCAGCTTAGATTTTTTTTACACAGATACGCAGTATTTT. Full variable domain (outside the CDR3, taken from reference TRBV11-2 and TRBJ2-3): EAGVAQSPRYKIIEKRQSVAFWCNPISGHATLYWYQQILGQGPKLLIQFQNNGVVDDSQLPKDRFSAERLKGVDSTLKIQPAKLEDSAVYLCTSSLDFFYTDTQYFGPGTRLTVL.

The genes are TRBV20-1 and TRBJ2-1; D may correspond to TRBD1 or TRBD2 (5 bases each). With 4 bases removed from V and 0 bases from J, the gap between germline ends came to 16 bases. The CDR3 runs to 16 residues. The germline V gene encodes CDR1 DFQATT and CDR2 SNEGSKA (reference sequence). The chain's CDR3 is CSAKRGYHDSYNEQFF. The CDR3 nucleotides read TGCAGTGCTAAGAGGGGTTACCACGACTCCTACAATGAGCAGTTCTTC.

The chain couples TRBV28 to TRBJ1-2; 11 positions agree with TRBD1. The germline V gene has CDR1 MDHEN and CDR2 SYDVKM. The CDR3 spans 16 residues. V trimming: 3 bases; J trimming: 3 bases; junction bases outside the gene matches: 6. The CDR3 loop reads CASSFRTGGRYYGYTF. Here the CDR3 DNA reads TGTGCCAGCAGTTTCCGGACAGGGGGCCGGTACTATGGCTACACCTTC.

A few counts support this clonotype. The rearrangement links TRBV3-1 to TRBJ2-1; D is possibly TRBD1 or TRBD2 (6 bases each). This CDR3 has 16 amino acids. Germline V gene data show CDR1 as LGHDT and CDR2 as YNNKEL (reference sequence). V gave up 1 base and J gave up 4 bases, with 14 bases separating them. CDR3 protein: CASSQVGGRIYNEQFF. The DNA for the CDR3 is TGTGCCAGCAGCCAAGTAGGGGGGCGGATATACAATGAGCAGTTCTTC.

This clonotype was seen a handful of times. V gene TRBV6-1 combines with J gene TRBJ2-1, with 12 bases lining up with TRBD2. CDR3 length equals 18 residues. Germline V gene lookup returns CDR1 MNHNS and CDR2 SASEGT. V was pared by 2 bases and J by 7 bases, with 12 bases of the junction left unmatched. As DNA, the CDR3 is TGTGCCAGCAGTGAATATAGGCTAGCGGGAGGGCCTGGTAATGAGCAGTTCTTC. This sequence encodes CASSEYRLAGGPGNEQFF.